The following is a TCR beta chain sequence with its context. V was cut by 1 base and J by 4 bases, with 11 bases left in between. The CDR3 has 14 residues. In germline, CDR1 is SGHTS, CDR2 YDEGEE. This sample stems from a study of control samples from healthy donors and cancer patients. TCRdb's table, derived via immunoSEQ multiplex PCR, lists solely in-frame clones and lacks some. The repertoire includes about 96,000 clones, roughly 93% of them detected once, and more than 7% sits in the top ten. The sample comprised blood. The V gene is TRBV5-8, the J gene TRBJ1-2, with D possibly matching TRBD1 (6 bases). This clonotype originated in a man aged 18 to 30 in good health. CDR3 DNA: TGTGCCAGCAGCTTGAGGGGACAAGTCTATGGCTACACCTTC. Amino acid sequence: CASSLRGQVYGYTF.